Listed below are T cell receptor beta chains from one sample, sequenced in a study of cytomegalovirus exposure and HLA in healthy donors. Assay used: immunoSEQ multiplex PCR; TCRdb lists only in-frame clones, some missing. The table lists 100,000 to 130,000 clones, approximately 94% of them singletons, with 0.67% in the top ten. The specimen was PBMCs. These receptors came from a woman younger than 35 in good health and CMV-seronegative. The CDR3 runs from the conserved cysteine through the conserved F or W. A D gene is named only where the DNA matches it firmly. Part of the rows lack a size; the others show once, few, many or a class for expanded clones.

D gene	V gene	J gene	clone size	CDR3 DNA	CDR3 protein
.	TRBV9	TRBJ1-2	.	TGTGCCAGCAGCGTACCGGGACTTTATGGCTACACCTTC	CASSVPGLYGYTF
TRBD1	TRBV19	TRBJ1-1	.	TGTGCCAGTAGTACCTACGTGGGACAGGGGAGCCCTGAAGCTTTCTTT	CASSTYVGQGSPEAFF
TRBD1	TRBV20-1	TRBJ1-4	.	TGCAGTGCTTACAGGGGAAAACTGTTTTTT	CSAYRGKLFF
.	TRBV23-1	TRBJ2-7	.	TGCGCCAGCAGTCAGCTCGGGGTTTGGAATCAGCTACACTACGAGCAGTACTTC	CASSQLGVWNQLHYEQYF
TRBD1	TRBV7-2	TRBJ1-6	.	TGTGCCAGCAGCTTAGTCCAGGGGGAATCACCCCTCCACTTT	CASSLVQGESPLHF
TRBD2	TRBV7-2	TRBJ2-1	once	TGTGCCAGCAGCTTACGCGGGGGGGGCCGATTTTATGAGCAGTTCTTC	CASSLRGGGRFYEQFF
.	TRBV6-6	TRBJ1-2	once	TGTGCCAGCACCACAGGGTGGGGCTATGGCTACACCTTC	CASTTGWGYGYTF
.	TRBV28	TRBJ1-2	.	TGTGCCAGTTTAGGGAGCGGCTATGGCTACACCTTC	CASLGSGYGYTF
.	TRBV2	TRBJ1-2	few	TGTGCCAGCAGCCCAGGCCCGGCCCAGATTGTCTACACCTTC	CASSPGPAQIVYTF
TRBD1	TRBV7-8	TRBJ1-2	.	TGTGCCAGCAGCTTGAGGACAGGGAGTGGCTACACCTTC	CASSLRTGSGYTF
.	TRBV6-1	TRBJ2-3	.	TGTGCCAGCAGTGACGGGGTCTTCACAGATACGCAGTATTTT	CASSDGVFTDTQYF
.	TRBV7-2	TRBJ2-7	.	TGTGCCAGCAGCTTTGGGGACATCTACGAGCAGTACTTC	CASSFGDIYEQYF
.	TRBV27	TRBJ2-1	once	TGTGCCAGCAGTTTATCGAACACCCTGGCCCACAATGAGCAGTTCTTC	CASSLSNTLAHNEQFF
.	TRBV5-1	TRBJ2-7	.	TGCGCCAGCAGCCTGTCGACTACAAGGGACGAGCAGTACTTC	CASSLSTTRDEQYF
TRBD2	TRBV5-1	TRBJ2-5	.	TGCGCCAGCAGCTCGCGGGGGGGCGTGAGAGAGACCCAGTACTTC	CASSSRGGVRETQYF
TRBD1	TRBV9	TRBJ2-2	.	TGTGCCAGCAGCTGGACAGGGGGCACCGGGGAGCTGTTTTTT	CASSWTGGTGELFF
.	TRBV15	TRBJ1-1	.	TGTGCCACCAGCAACAGGGTTGAAGCTTTCTTT	CATSNRVEAFF
TRBD1	TRBV7-9	TRBJ2-7	once	TGTGCCAGCAATCAGGGGGCGGGGGAGCAGTACTTC	CASNQGAGEQYF
TRBD1	TRBV28	TRBJ1-2	.	TGTGCAATCGGACAGGGGGTACAAGGTGGCTACACCTTC	CAIGQGVQGGYTF
.	TRBV11-2	TRBJ2-3	.	TGTGCCAGCAGCTTCTCGGGGGGCCCCCCCGATACGCAGTATTTT	CASSFSGGPPDTQYF
TRBD2	TRBV27	TRBJ2-7	.	TGTGCCAGCAGGGGACTAGCGGGGTCCGAGCAGTACTTC	CASRGLAGSEQYF
.	TRBV7-9	TRBJ1-2	.	TGTGCCAGCAGCCTAGACACAAATGGTCGCTACACCTTC	CASSLDTNGRYTF
.	TRBV11-2	TRBJ2-1	.	TGTGCCAGCAGCTTAGGCGGGCAGCTCCAGTTCTTC	CASSLGGQLQFF
.	TRBV18	TRBJ1-1	.	TGTGCCAGCTCACCACCGGTTCCGATATCTATGAACACTGAAGCTTTCTTT	CASSPPVPISMNTEAFF
.	TRBV15	TRBJ2-1	.	TGTGCCACCAGCAGAGATGGGGGGGCATCCTACAATGAGCAGTTCTTC	CATSRDGGASYNEQFF
.	TRBV28	TRBJ1-1	.	TGTGCCAGCAGTCACGGGGTAACTGAAGCTTTCTTT	CASSHGVTEAFF
.	TRBV6-1	TRBJ1-1	.	TGTGCCAGCATGGGCAGGGGCCCTGACGAAGCTTTCTTT	CASMGRGPDEAFF
TRBD2	TRBV28	TRBJ2-7	.	TGTGCCAGCAGTTTATTCGAGGTAGCGGGGGGATACGAGCAGTACTTC	CASSLFEVAGGYEQYF
.	TRBV14	TRBJ1-1	.	TGTGCCAGCAGCACCCGACAGCCCATGAACACTGAAGCTTTCTTT	CASSTRQPMNTEAFF
.	TRBV4-3	TRBJ1-1	.	TGCGCCAGCAGCCAAGGGTGGGCAAACCGCCTCGTAATGGATACTGAAGCTTTCTTT	CASSQGWANRLVMDTEAFF
TRBD1	TRBV29-1	TRBJ1-3	.	TGCAGCGTGGGGACAGGCGTAAGCTCTGGAAACACCATATATTTT	CSVGTGVSSGNTIYF
.	TRBV27	TRBJ2-7	few	TGTGCCAGCAGCCAAGGGGTGGGGTCCTACGAGCAGTACTTC	CASSQGVGSYEQYF
.	TRBV11-2	TRBJ2-1	.	TGTGCCAGCAGCGAAACCGTACGGACAGCCCTCGTTGAGCAGTTCTTC	CASSETVRTALVEQFF
.	TRBV5-6	TRBJ2-7	.	TGTGCCAGCAGCTTGGGGCGGGGGCCAACCTACGAGCAGTACTTC	CASSLGRGPTYEQYF
.	TRBV28	TRBJ1-5	.	TGTGCCAGCAGTTTCATCGACAGATCAGATCAGCCCCAGCATTTT	CASSFIDRSDQPQHF
.	TRBV27	TRBJ2-3	.	TGTGCCAGCAGTTTATACTCCGTCCGGACCGGGAAGCCCACAGATACGCAGTATTTT	CASSLYSVRTGKPTDTQYF
.	TRBV4-2	TRBJ1-2	.	TGTGCCAGCAGCCAATTGGGCCCGCCGTACACCTTC	CASSQLGPPYTF
TRBD1	TRBV6-1	TRBJ2-7	.	TGTGCCAGCAGCGCCGACAGGGGGCTCCACGAGCAGTACTTC	CASSADRGLHEQYF
TRBD1	TRBV9	TRBJ1-4	.	TGTGCCAGCAGCGTCACGACAGGGGATTACGAAAAACTGTTTTTT	CASSVTTGDYEKLFF
.	TRBV5-6	TRBJ2-7	.	TGTGCCAGCAGCTTAGAGCCCGCGGGACTCTACTACGAGCAGTACTTC	CASSLEPAGLYYEQYF
.	TRBV5-1	TRBJ1-2	.	TGCGCCAGCAGCCCAGGTGGGAGCTATTATGGCTACACCTTC	CASSPGGSYYGYTF
TRBD1	TRBV7-7	TRBJ2-1	.	TGTGCTAGCAGGTCCGGGACAGGGTGGGGGCAGTTCTTC	CASRSGTGWGQFF
.	TRBV5-1	TRBJ1-2	.	TGCGCCAGCAGCTTGACAGCTAACTATGGCTACACCTTC	CASSLTANYGYTF
.	TRBV27	TRBJ2-2	.	TGTGCCAGCAGTCCCTTGCGGGGGAACACCGGGGAGCTGTTTTTT	CASSPLRGNTGELFF
.	TRBV11-2	TRBJ2-7	once	TGTGCCAGCAGCTCTATTCGGAGGGACGGATTCTACGAGCAGTACTTC	CASSSIRRDGFYEQYF
TRBD1	TRBV5-1	TRBJ2-7	.	TGCGCCAGCAGCTTTACCCTGACAGGGGGAGTGGACGAGCAGTACTTC	CASSFTLTGGVDEQYF
.	TRBV6-1	TRBJ1-1	.	TGTGCCAGCAGTGAAGTGTTTAGGGGGGGCGCGGGCACTGAAGCTTTCTTT	CASSEVFRGGAGTEAFF
TRBD2	TRBV29-1	TRBJ2-5	.	TGCAGCGTTGAAGGCGTAACTAGCGGGGGGGCTTTCGTCGAGACCCAGTACTTC	CSVEGVTSGGAFVETQYF
.	TRBV4-2	TRBJ2-3	once	TGTGCCAGCAGCCGATCGCGGGGAGGCCCTTATACGCAGTATTTT	CASSRSRGGPYTQYF
.	TRBV28	TRBJ1-4	.	TGTGCCAGCAGTTCTCCCCGGACAGCCCAAGAAAAACTGTTTTTT	CASSSPRTAQEKLFF
.	TRBV28	TRBJ1-5	.	TGTGCCAGCAGTCCGGGACAACGAAATCAGCCCCAGCATTTT	CASSPGQRNQPQHF
.	TRBV6-1	TRBJ2-2	.	TGTGCCAGCAGTGAACTTCCGAACACCGGGGAGCTGTTTTTT	CASSELPNTGELFF
.	TRBV29-1	TRBJ2-1	.	TGCAGCGTCCAGCCTCAGGGGAATGAGCAGTTCTTC	CSVQPQGNEQFF
.	TRBV5-6	TRBJ2-5	.	TGTGCCAGCAGCTTGCGATTCGGGGTACGGGAAGAGACCCAGTACTTC	CASSLRFGVREETQYF
.	TRBV20-1	TRBJ1-2	.	TGCAGTGCTAGTTGGAGCTATGGCTACACCTTC	CSASWSYGYTF
TRBD2	TRBV7-3	TRBJ2-1	.	TGTGCCAGCAGCGCAATAGCGGGGGGGCATCCGAGCTCCTACAATGAGCAGTTCTTC	CASSAIAGGHPSSYNEQFF
.	TRBV5-6	TRBJ2-7	.	TGTGCCAGCAGCCGGCTCGGGGACGAGCAGTACTTC	CASSRLGDEQYF
TRBD2	TRBV7-8	TRBJ2-7	.	TGTGCCAGCAGCACTAAAACCGGACTAGCGGGGGCCTCCTACGAGCAGTACTTC	CASSTKTGLAGASYEQYF
TRBD1	TRBV5-1	TRBJ2-1	.	TGCGCCAGCAGAGGGGGACAGTCCTACAATGAGCAGTTCTTC	CASRGGQSYNEQFF